This T cell receptor beta chain was identified in a study of cytomegalovirus exposure and HLA in healthy donors. Findings of the study overall: A later analysis found first-cohort TCR clusters tended to co-occur in the 110 or so validation repertoires. The study listed under 200 cytomegalovirus-associated TCR beta chains.

CDR1 and CDR2 from the germline V gene are SEHNR and FQNEAQ (reference sequence). Unmatched junction bases numbered 9, after V lost 10 bases and J lost 7 bases. This CDR3 contains 12 residues. Note on this clone: The antigen is unknown.

Generated by immunoSEQ multiplex PCR, the TCRdb table keeps only in-frame clones and is missing some. The table includes about 74,000 clones, 94% detected once. The receptor was derived from a man aged 18 to 29 in good health and CMV-seropositive. The chain carries TRBV7-9 and TRBJ1-2; 7 bases align to TRBD1. Specimen: PBMCs. CDR3 coding DNA: TGTGCCACTGGGACAGTCCCCTCTGGCTACACCTTC. Its protein product is CATGTVPSGYTF.